The entry below describes one T cell receptor beta chain. Its antigen remains unidentified. This specimen comes from a study of shared clonotypes between healthy human individuals. Background on the study: The study used three CD4 naive, three CD4 memory, two CD8 naive and one CD8 memory plate per donor. The study's findings and limits: Naive subsets typically showed greater estimated richness than memory subsets. Non-shared clonotypes showed lower generation probabilities than clonotypes common to all four donors. Blood alone was sampled, and tissue repertoires likely differ.

With 6 bases removed from V and 3 bases from J, the gap between germline ends came to 15 bases. Germline values: CDR1 MDHEN, CDR2 SYDVKM. This CDR3 comprises 15 residues. Assay: immunoSEQ multiplex PCR; the TCRdb copy retains only in-frame clones and omits some. The table has some 1,400,000 clones, roughly 96% seen once; the top ten hold 1.2%. This chain links TRBV28 with TRBJ2-1; D is possibly TRBD1 (5 bases). Material: naive CD4+ T cells sorted from blood. The subset: CD45RA+ positively selected. This clonotype was sampled from a man younger than 40 in good health. CDR3 nucleotides: TGTGCCAGCAGGGATGGTTCAGGGTTCTACAATGAGCAGTTCTTC. Amino acids: CASRDGSGFYNEQFF.